A single sample gave rise to the 32 T cell receptor beta chains below, sequenced in a study of blood T cell repertoires in COVID-19. Profiling relied on immunoSEQ multiplex PCR, and the TCRdb table lists in-frame clones only, not all of them. This sample has 160,000 or so clones, with about 80% found just once. The material sequenced was peripheral blood. Every receptor here comes from an older man who had recovered from COVID-19.

The J gene is TRBJ2-7, the V gene TRBV5-4; 16 nucleotides align to TRBD2. The germline gives CDR1 SGHNT, CDR2 YYREEE (reference sequence). The CDR3 is 17 amino acids. J lost 5 bases, V lost 0 bases, and 5 bases had no gene match. In DNA form, the CDR3 reads TGTGCCAGCAGCTTGGGGGGACTAGCGGGAGGGATACACGAGCAGTACTTC. It specifies CASSLGGLAGGIHEQYF.

The chain carries TRBV7-3 and TRBJ2-1, with 11 bases identical to TRBD2. Germline values: CDR1 SGHTA, CDR2 FQGTGA. Trimming removed 4 bases from V and 7 bases from J; junction bases left unmatched: 12. There are 17 residues in the CDR3. The CDR3: CASSSHLTSGSWNEQFF. The CDR3 DNA reads as TGTGCCAGCAGCTCGCACCTTACTAGCGGGAGCTGGAATGAGCAGTTCTTC.

This clone appeared a few times. The V and J genes are TRBV10-1 and TRBJ2-2, with 8 bases fitting TRBD1. CDR3 length equals 15 residues. In germline, CDR1 is WNHNN, CDR2 SYGVQD (reference sequence). J lost 6 bases, V lost 6 bases, and 9 bases had no gene match. CDR3 region: CASSDNDRGAGELFF. The CDR3 nucleotides are TGCGCCAGCAGCGATAATGACAGGGGAGCCGGGGAGCTGTTTTTT.

Only one count was recorded for this clone. The chain is built from TRBV18 and TRBJ2-2; the D is unclear. CDR3 length: 12 amino acids. CDR1 is KGHSH and CDR2 is LQKENI in the germline V gene. Trimming removed 2 bases from V and 6 bases from J, with 4 bases in between. In DNA form, the CDR3 reads TGTGCCAGCTCACCAATAGCCGGGGAGCTGTTTTTT. Amino acid sequence: CASSPIAGELFF.

V usage is TRBV3-1 (or the pseudogene TRBV3-2) and J usage is TRBJ2-3, with 9 bases lining up with TRBD2. CDR1 and CDR2 (germline): LGHDT, YNNKEL (reference sequence). The CDR3 runs to 16 residues. The V and J ends lost 7 bases and 1 base, in that order; junction bases with no gene match: 9. The CDR3 spells CASTRRASGGTDTQYF. The DNA for the CDR3 is TGTGCCAGCACCCGGCGGGCTAGCGGGGGCACAGATACGCAGTATTTT.

The rearrangement links TRBV2 to TRBJ1-1, with TRBD1 matching over 10 bases. Germline V gives CDR1 SNHLY, CDR2 FYNNEI. CDR3 length equals 14 residues. Trimming removed 7 bases from V and 9 bases from J; junction bases left unmatched: 11. The CDR3 sequence is CASNPGQGPPQAFF. The CDR3 nucleotides are TGTGCCAGCAATCCGGGACAGGGGCCGCCTCAAGCTTTCTTT.

The V call is TRBV6-1, the J call TRBJ2-5; tentatively, D is TRBD1 (5 bases). This CDR3 comprises 14 residues. Germline V lookup: CDR1 MNHNS, CDR2 SASEGT. Trimming pared 4 bases from V and 0 bases from J, leaving 9 bases between. CDR3 region: CASSVAGYQETQYF. The CDR3 bases are TGTGCCAGCAGTGTTGCAGGGTACCAAGAGACCCAGTACTTC.

The chain combines TRBV2 with TRBJ2-7; TRBD2 agrees at 9 bases. Unmatched junction bases numbered 5, after V lost 7 bases and J lost 4 bases. The CDR3 spans 13 residues. From germline, CDR1 is SNHLY and CDR2 FYNNEI. CDR3 bases: TGTGCCAGCAATAGCGGGAGAAAGTACGAGCAGTACTTC. This gives the protein CASNSGRKYEQYF.

The chain couples TRBV4-3 to TRBJ2-1; 10 nucleotides align to TRBD2. V shed 0 bases, J shed 2 bases, and the junction held 7 bases outside the gene matches. The germline V gene has CDR1 LGHNA and CDR2 YSLEER. The CDR3 totals 18 residues. DNA for the CDR3: TGCGCCAGCAGCCAAGAGGGGCCTAGCGGGAGCACCTACAATGAGCAGTTCTTC. It is translated as CASSQEGPSGSTYNEQFF.

This sequence joins TRBV15 and TRBJ1-5; TRBD1 matches 8 bases. There are 14 residues in the CDR3. In germline, CDR1 is LNHNV, CDR2 YYDKDF (reference sequence). V lost 3 bases and J lost 4; bases outside the gene matches: 2. DNA of the CDR3: TGTGCCACCAGCAGGGACAGGGCTAATCAGCCCCAGCATTTT. Translation: CATSRDRANQPQHF.

This clone was detected only a few times. The V and J genes are TRBV5-1 and TRBJ2-2; D gene uncertain. CDR3 length: 14 amino acids. Germline V gene data show CDR1 as SGHRS and CDR2 as YFSETQ. V lost 0 bases, J lost 4 bases, and 7 bases lay in between. The CDR3 DNA is TGCGCCAGCAGCTTGGTCACAACCACCGGGGAGCTGTTTTTT. This codes for CASSLVTTTGELFF.

This clone was recorded once. The chain uses TRBV11-2 and TRBJ2-1; D not resolved. From germline, CDR1 is SGHAT and CDR2 FQNNGV. Deletions cut 5 bases from V and 2 bases from J, with 7 bases between. The CDR3 covers 13 residues. CDR3 bases: TGTGCCAGCAGCCTCACTCCCTACAATGAGCAGTTCTTC. This gives the protein CASSLTPYNEQFF.

The V and J genes are TRBV11-2 and TRBJ2-3; D remains ambiguous. Trimming removed 2 bases from V and 4 bases from J, with 7 bases in between. Germline V gene data show CDR1 as SGHAT and CDR2 as FQNNGV. This CDR3 has 13 residues. The CDR3 region is CASSLFGPDTQYF. CDR3 coding DNA: TGTGCCAGCAGCTTATTTGGCCCAGATACGCAGTATTTT. Filled out from reference TRBV11-2 and TRBJ2-3, the complete variable domain reads EAGVAQSPRYKIIEKRQSVAFWCNPISGHATLYWYQQILGQGPKLLIQFQNNGVVDDSQLPKDRFSAERLKGVDSTLKIQPAKLEDSAVYLCASSLFGPDTQYFGPGTRLTVL.

The chain has TRBV5-5 and TRBJ2-2, with D possibly being TRBD1 (6 bases). Germline V gene sequence: CDR1 SGHKS, CDR2 YYEKEE (reference sequence). The CDR3 extends over 16 amino acids. Trimming removed 0 bases at V and 2 bases at J, with 11 bases between. The CDR3 DNA reads as TGTGCCAGCAGCTTGGCCGGACAGCCAAACACCGGGGAGCTGTTTTTT. This encodes CASSLAGQPNTGELFF.

By sample fraction, this clone is large. V is TRBV7-3 and J is TRBJ2-1, with a tentative D call TRBD2 (7 bases). CDR1 is SGHTA, CDR2 FQGTGA, per germline. The ends were cut back, 5 bases at V and 9 bases at J, with 14 bases in the middle. This CDR3 contains 13 residues. The CDR3: CASSPRGAGEQFF. The CDR3 DNA follows: TGTGCCAGCAGCCCCCGGGGGGCCGGTGAGCAGTTCTTC.

V usage is TRBV2 and J usage is TRBJ2-2; 12 nucleotides match TRBD2. Trimming cost V 5 bases and J 7 bases; bases outside gene matches: 8. This CDR3 region has 16 residues. Germline V gene sequence: CDR1 SNHLY, CDR2 FYNNEI. The CDR3 DNA reads as TGTGCCAGCAGTCTGACTAGCGGGAGAGTCGGCGGGGAGCTGTTTTTT. Protein product: CASSLTSGRVGGELFF.

The CDR3 nucleotides are TGTGCCAGCAGTCTCTCACAGGGGAACTATAATTCACCCCTCCACTTT. It is translated as CASSLSQGNYNSPLHF. This chain connects TRBV25-1 to TRBJ1-6; 7 bases align to TRBD1. Germline CDR1 is MGHDK and CDR2 is SYGVNS. There are 16 residues in the CDR3. J lost 3 bases, V lost 5 bases, and 7 bases had no gene match.

The chain recombines TRBV29-1 with TRBJ1-5, with D maybe TRBD1 (5 bases). The CDR3 is 13 residues long. V lost 4 bases and J 0 bases, leaving 7 bases between the germline ends. Germline CDR1 is SQVTM and CDR2 is ANQGSEA. The CDR3, as DNA: TGCAGCGTTGCGGGGGATAGCAATCAGCCCCAGCATTTT. This encodes CSVAGDSNQPQHF.

The gene calls are TRBV19 and TRBJ2-7, with a tentative D call TRBD2 (5 bases). Germline lookup yields CDR1 LNHDA and CDR2 SQIVND (reference sequence). Trimming stripped 6 bases from V and 1 base from J, with 16 bases between. The CDR3 has 15 residues. CDR3 amino acids: CASRIRGVSSYEQYF. CDR3 DNA: TGTGCCAGTAGGATACGGGGTGTGAGTTCCTACGAGCAGTACTTC. Full variable domain (rest looked up from reference TRBV19 and TRBJ2-7): DGGITQSPKYLFRKEGQNVTLSCEQNLNHDAMYWYRQDPGQGLRLIYYSQIVNDFQKGDIAEGYSVSREKKESFPLTVTSAQKNPTAFYLCASRIRGVSSYEQYFGPGTRLTVT.

This clone came up a few times. This chain connects TRBV4-2 to TRBJ2-1; tentatively, D is TRBD2 (6 bases). The V gene's germline CDR1 is LGHNA and CDR2 YNFKEQ. V gave up 1 base and J gave up 2 bases, with 9 bases separating them. The CDR3 is 15 residues long. DNA of the CDR3: TGTGCCAGCAGCCAAGTGGAGGGAACCTACAATGAGCAGTTCTTC. Amino acid sequence: CASSQVEGTYNEQFF.

The J gene is TRBJ2-7, the V gene TRBV5-1, with 8 bases identical to TRBD1. Germline-derived CDR1 and CDR2 are SGHRS and YFSETQ. J was trimmed by 2 bases and V by 6 bases; bases with no gene match: 13. CDR3 length: 16 amino acids. The CDR3 spells CASTPLDGTGPYEQYF. CDR3 bases: TGCGCCAGCACCCCATTAGACGGGACAGGACCCTACGAGCAGTACTTC. The variable domain in full, with the rest retrieved from reference TRBV5-1 and TRBJ2-7, is KAGVTQTPRYLIKTRGQQVTLSCSPISGHRSVSWYQQTPGQGLQFLFEYFSETQRNKGNFPGRFSGRQFSNSRSEMNVSTLELGDSALYLCASTPLDGTGPYEQYFGPGTRLTVT.

The chain is built from TRBV28 and TRBJ2-1; 7 bases agree with TRBD1. Germline V gene data show CDR1 as MDHEN and CDR2 as SYDVKM. This CDR3 is built from 15 residues. The V and J ends lost 3 bases and 3 bases, in that order; junction bases with no gene match: 5. This CDR3 is CASSLTGNNYNEQFF. The CDR3, as DNA: TGTGCCAGCAGTTTGACAGGGAACAACTACAATGAGCAGTTCTTC.

V usage is TRBV7-2 and J usage is TRBJ1-1; TRBD1 aligns across 7 bases. The CDR3 is made up of 14 amino acids. V was pared by 1 base and J by 2 bases, with 1 base of the junction left unmatched. Germline CDR1 SGHTA, CDR2 FQGNSA. CDR3 DNA: TGTGCCAGCAGCTTAGGACAGGGCAACACTGAAGCTTTCTTT. Translating it yields CASSLGQGNTEAFF.

The count of this clone is one. The V call is TRBV28, the J call TRBJ2-7, with 11 bases fitting TRBD2. The CDR3 spans 16 residues. V lost 6 bases and J lost 7; bases outside the gene matches: 14. Germline loops: CDR1 MDHEN, CDR2 SYDVKM. The CDR3 region has the DNA TGTGCCAGCAGCATAACCGCCCCTAGCGGGAGGAGGGAGCAGTACTTC. This codes for CASSITAPSGRREQYF.

The rearrangement joins TRBV4-1 to TRBJ2-6; maybe TRBD1 (6 bases). CDR1 and CDR2 from the germline V gene are MGHRA and YSYEKL. V was cut by 3 bases and J by 0 bases, with 12 bases left in between. The CDR3 totals 17 residues. The DNA of the CDR3 is TGCGCCAGCAGCCACACTGGGACAAGCTCTGGGGCCAACGTCCTGACTTTC. This sequence encodes CASSHTGTSSGANVLTF.

This chain connects TRBV5-5 to TRBJ1-3, with D hard to call. Germline CDR1 and CDR2: SGHKS and YYEKEE (reference sequence). The CDR3 extends over 15 amino acids. V lost 1 base and J lost 0, with 8 bases in between. The CDR3 sequence: CASSLLTNSGNTIYF. The CDR3, as DNA: TGTGCCAGCAGCTTGCTAACGAACTCTGGAAACACCATATATTTT.

The chain combines TRBV19 with TRBJ2-3, with 10 bases that match TRBD1. This CDR3 is 16 amino acids long. Germline assignment: CDR1 LNHDA and CDR2 SQIVND (reference sequence). The V and J ends lost 5 bases and 3 bases, in that order; junction bases with no gene match: 8. CDR3 bases: TGTGCCAGTAGTGGGGTCCGGGACAGGGGAACAGATACGCAGTATTTT. Its translation: CASSGVRDRGTDTQYF.

The V gene is TRBV13, the J gene TRBJ2-2; a possible D gene is TRBD1 (6 bases). V was cut by 0 bases and J by 5 bases, with 7 bases left in between. This CDR3 has 14 amino acids. Germline CDR1 PRHDT, CDR2 FYEKMQ (reference sequence). The CDR3 sequence is CASSLGQGTGELFF. The CDR3 DNA is TGTGCCAGCAGCTTAGGGCAGGGGACCGGGGAGCTGTTTTTT.

The chain carries TRBV3-1 (or the pseudogene TRBV3-2) and TRBJ2-1; D gene uncertain. The V end lost 1 base, the J end lost 4 bases, and 11 bases lay between the germline ends. Germline CDR1 is LGHDT and CDR2 is YNNKEL (reference sequence). There are 15 residues in the CDR3. CDR3 nucleotides: TGTGCCAGCAGCCAAGGAGTGACAACTTACAATGAGCAGTTCTTC. Protein: CASSQGVTTYNEQFF.

The chain combines TRBV2 with TRBJ2-3; D gene uncertain. CDR1 and CDR2 from the germline V gene are SNHLY and FYNNEI. The CDR3 contains 11 residues. V dropped 1 base and J dropped 9 bases, with 5 bases sitting between them. CDR3 residues: CASSEDRTQYF. CDR3 in DNA: TGTGCCAGCAGTGAAGACAGAACGCAGTATTTT.

This chain joins TRBV3-1 (or the pseudogene TRBV3-2) and TRBJ1-5; unclear D gene. In germline, CDR1 is LGHDT, CDR2 YNNKEL (reference sequence). CDR3 length equals 13 residues. The germline V and J ends were trimmed by 3 bases and 4 bases, with 7 bases remaining between them. The CDR3 spells CASSQRVNQPQHF. Here the CDR3 DNA reads TGTGCCAGCAGCCAGAGGGTGAATCAGCCCCAGCATTTT.

The V call is TRBV3-1 (or the pseudogene TRBV3-2), the J call TRBJ2-1, with unresolved D. This CDR3 is 13 amino acids long. Per germline, CDR1 LGHDT and CDR2 YNNKEL (reference sequence). The V gene lost 0 bases and the J gene lost 5 bases, with 5 bases spanning the gap. CDR3 sequence (DNA): TGTGCCAGCAGCCAAGACGTAGACAATGAGCAGTTCTTC. Translating it yields CASSQDVDNEQFF.